Listed here is a single T cell receptor beta chain. Each CDR3 protein is one row after TCRdb ran MiXCR on the 5' RACE reads. The table shows about 260,000 distinct CDR3 sequences, with over 15% occurring only once. V shed 4 bases and J shed 1 base, with 7 bases lying between them. CDR1 and CDR2 (germline): SQVTM, ANQGSEA. This CDR3 region has 12 residues. This sample was taken from a study of T-cell memory formation after mild COVID-19. This chain joins TRBV29-1 and TRBJ1-1; D gene uncertain. Material: PBMCs or a T cell subset sorted from them (not recorded which). The TCR originated in a man in his late teens or twenties who had mild COVID-19 (a few samples of this study predate the infection). Cell type and time point are not known. The CDR3 loop reads CSVAGENTEAFF. DNA of the CDR3: TGCAGCGTTGCGGGCGAGAACACTGAAGCTTTCTTT.